A selection of T cell receptor beta chains follows, all from one sample in a study of shared clonotypes between healthy human individuals. Method: immunoSEQ multiplex PCR; TCRdb's copy keeps in-frame clones and lacks some. The table includes about 580,000 clones, 95% to 98% detected once. The sequenced material came from naive CD8+ T cells sorted from blood. Receptor source: a man aged 25 to 40 in good health. Each CDR3 is given with its conserved first and last residue. The D gene is left open where the match is weak. Expanded clones are given a class, and other clones once, few, many or no size at all.

clone_size	cdr3_length	v_call	d_call	j_call	cdr3_aa	cdr3_nt
once	16	TRBV27	.	TRBJ2-1	CASSLLAGTSYNEQFF	TGTGCCAGCAGTTTATTGGCGGGAACCTCCTACAATGAGCAGTTCTTC
.	16	TRBV5-1	.	TRBJ2-1	CASSLIRESSYNEQFF	TGCGCCAGCAGCTTGATCAGGGAGAGCTCCTACAATGAGCAGTTCTTC
.	11	TRBV20-1	.	TRBJ2-7	CSASLGGEQYF	TGCAGTGCTTCTCTGGGAGGCGAGCAGTACTTC
.	16	TRBV27	TRBD1	TRBJ1-2	CASSFAPGQGRYGYTF	TGTGCCAGCAGTTTTGCACCGGGACAGGGAAGGTATGGCTACACCTTC
.	17	TRBV7-9	.	TRBJ2-3	CASSPLRAGTYADTQYF	TGTGCCAGCAGCCCACTCCGGGCGGGAACGTACGCAGATACGCAGTATTTT
.	12	TRBV29-1	.	TRBJ1-1	CSVIRQNTEAFF	TGCAGCGTCATACGACAGAACACTGAAGCTTTCTTT
.	16	TRBV7-6	TRBD2	TRBJ2-3	CASSQATSGTTDTQYF	TGTGCCAGCAGCCAGGCGACTAGCGGAACCACAGATACGCAGTATTTT
.	13	TRBV19	.	TRBJ2-1	CASSIDNGDEQFF	TGTGCCAGTAGTATAGATAACGGAGATGAGCAGTTCTTC
.	13	TRBV11-2	.	TRBJ1-1	CASSFPMNTEAFF	TGTGCCAGCAGCTTTCCCATGAACACTGAAGCTTTCTTT
.	14	TRBV6-1	.	TRBJ1-1	CASSEGGWSTEAFF	TGTGCCAGCAGTGAAGGCGGGTGGAGCACTGAAGCTTTCTTT
.	14	TRBV27	.	TRBJ2-1	CASRRDGIDNEQFF	TGTGCCAGCAGAAGAGACGGTATAGACAATGAGCAGTTCTTC
.	11	TRBV2	.	TRBJ2-3	CASTRLDTQYF	TGTGCCAGCACCAGACTGGATACGCAGTATTTT
once	14	TRBV4-3	TRBD1	TRBJ2-7	CASSAGTGSYEQYF	TGCGCCAGCAGCGCCGGGACAGGCTCCTACGAGCAGTACTTC
.	18	TRBV27	.	TRBJ2-1	CASSLYPSGSLRGDEQFF	TGTGCCAGCAGTTTATACCCCTCCGGGTCCCTACGGGGCGATGAGCAGTTCTTC